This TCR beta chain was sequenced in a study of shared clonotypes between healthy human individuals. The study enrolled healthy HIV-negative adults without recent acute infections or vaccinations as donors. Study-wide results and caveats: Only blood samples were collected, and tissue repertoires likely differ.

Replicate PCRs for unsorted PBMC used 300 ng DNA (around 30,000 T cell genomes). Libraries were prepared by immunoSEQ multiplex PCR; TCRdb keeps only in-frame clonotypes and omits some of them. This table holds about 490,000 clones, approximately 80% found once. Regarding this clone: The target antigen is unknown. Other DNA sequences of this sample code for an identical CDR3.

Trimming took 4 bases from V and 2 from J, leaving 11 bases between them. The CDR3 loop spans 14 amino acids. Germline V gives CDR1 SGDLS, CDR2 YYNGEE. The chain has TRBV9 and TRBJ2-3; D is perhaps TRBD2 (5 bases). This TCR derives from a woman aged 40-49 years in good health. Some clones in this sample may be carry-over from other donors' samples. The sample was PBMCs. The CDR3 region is CASSITGSTDTQYF. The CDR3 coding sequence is TGTGCCAGCAGCATTACGGGATCCACAGATACGCAGTATTTT.